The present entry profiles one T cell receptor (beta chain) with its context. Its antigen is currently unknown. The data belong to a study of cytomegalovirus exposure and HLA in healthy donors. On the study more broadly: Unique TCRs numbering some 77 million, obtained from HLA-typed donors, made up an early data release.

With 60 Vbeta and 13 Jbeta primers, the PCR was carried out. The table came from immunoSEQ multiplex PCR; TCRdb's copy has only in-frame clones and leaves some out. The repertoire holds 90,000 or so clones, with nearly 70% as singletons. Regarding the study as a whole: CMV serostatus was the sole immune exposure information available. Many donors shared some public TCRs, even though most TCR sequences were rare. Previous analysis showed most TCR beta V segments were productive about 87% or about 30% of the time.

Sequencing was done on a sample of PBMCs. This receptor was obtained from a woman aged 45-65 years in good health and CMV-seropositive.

Written as DNA, the CDR3 is TGTGCCAGCAGTGAGAACAGGGACGGCAACAATGAGCAGTTCTTC. Translated: CASSENRDGNNEQFF. V is TRBV25-1 and J is TRBJ2-1; D is perhaps TRBD1 (6 bases). Germline CDR1 and CDR2: MGHDK and SYGVNS. The CDR3 covers 15 residues. Trimming took 3 bases from V and 5 from J, leaving 14 bases between them. Drawing the rest from reference TRBV25-1 and TRBJ2-1, the complete variable domain is EADIYQTPRYLVIGTGKKITLECSQTMGHDKMYWYQQDPGMELHLIHYSYGVNSTEKGDLSSESTVSRIRTEHFPLTLESARPSHTSQYLCASSENRDGNNEQFFGPGTRLTVL.